This TCR beta chain came from a study of blood T cell repertoires in COVID-19. For the study at large: PBMCs, B-cell-depleted T cells, or T cells provided the cDNA or gDNA that made up the material.

The protocol was immunoSEQ multiplex PCR, while the TCRdb copy is restricted to in-frame clones and leaves out a portion. Of more than 100,000 clones listed, more than 80% were seen once; the top ten hold around 4.2%. This CDR3 spans 16 amino acids. V dropped 4 bases and J dropped 6; count of bases not matched to a gene: 9. The germline CDR1 and CDR2 sequences are SGHNT and YYREEE (reference sequence). This rearrangement joins TRBV5-4 to TRBJ2-2; TRBD2 matches at 10 bases. The sequence was obtained from a man aged 40-49 years with acute or convalescent COVID-19. The material sequenced was peripheral blood. The CDR3 protein is CASSASLAGYAGELFF. CDR3 bases: TGTGCCAGCAGCGCGTCACTAGCGGGATATGCCGGGGAGCTGTTTTTT. Based on the CDR3 plus reference TRBV5-4 and TRBJ2-2, the full variable domain is ETGVTQSPTHLIKTRGQQVTLRCSSQSGHNTVSWYQQALGQGPQFIFQYYREEENGRGNFPPRFSGLQFPNYSSELNVNALELDDSALYLCASSASLAGYAGELFFGEGSRLTVL.